The next 4 T cell receptor beta chains were all read from a single sample in a study of T cell changes during pregnancy in multiple sclerosis. Sequencing was performed with immunoSEQ multiplex PCR; in TCRdb, only in-frame clones are kept and a portion is missing. The sample shows around 60,000 clones, approximately 92% of them seen only once. The source material was peripheral blood, sampled in the second trimester of pregnancy. These receptors were collected from a female donor in good health, enrolled as a control in a pregnancy study.

This clone was seen a single time. The chain is built from TRBV12-1 and TRBJ2-7; the DNA was not used to check the table's D call, TRBD2. TRBV12-1 is given as a pseudogene. The CDR3 contains 18 residues. The CDR3 DNA is TGTGCCAGCAGCTCCCCTTTGGGGGGGACTAGCGGAGCCTACGAGCAGTACTTC. Amino acids: CASSSPLGGTSGAYEQYF.

The chain couples TRBV30 to TRBJ1-6; 9 bases map to TRBD1. V shed 2 bases and J 3 bases; nucleotides not matched to a gene: 5. The length of the CDR3 is 16 residues. Germline assignment: CDR1 GTSNPN and CDR2 SVGIG (reference sequence). CDR3 amino acids: CAWSPATGGYNSPLHF. In DNA, the CDR3 is TGTGCCTGGAGTCCCGCGACAGGGGGCTATAATTCACCCCTCCACTTT.

The V call is TRBV29-1, the J call TRBJ1-1, with D hard to call. V was pared by 7 bases and J by 7 bases, with 16 bases between. The CDR3 spans 12 residues. Germline loops: CDR1 SQVTM, CDR2 ANQGSEA. CDR3 loop: CSARGAAIEAFF. CDR3 nucleotides: TGCAGCGCCCGAGGAGCTGCTATTGAAGCTTTCTTT.

V usage is TRBV23-1 and J usage is TRBJ1-2; D is unclear. TRBV23-1 is annotated as an ORF whose role is uncertain. The V gene lost 6 bases and the J gene lost 7 bases, with 9 bases spanning the gap. The CDR3 runs to 11 residues. CDR3 nucleotide sequence: TGCGCCAGCAGCCGAACACGTGGCTACACCTTC. Translating it yields CASSRTRGYTF.